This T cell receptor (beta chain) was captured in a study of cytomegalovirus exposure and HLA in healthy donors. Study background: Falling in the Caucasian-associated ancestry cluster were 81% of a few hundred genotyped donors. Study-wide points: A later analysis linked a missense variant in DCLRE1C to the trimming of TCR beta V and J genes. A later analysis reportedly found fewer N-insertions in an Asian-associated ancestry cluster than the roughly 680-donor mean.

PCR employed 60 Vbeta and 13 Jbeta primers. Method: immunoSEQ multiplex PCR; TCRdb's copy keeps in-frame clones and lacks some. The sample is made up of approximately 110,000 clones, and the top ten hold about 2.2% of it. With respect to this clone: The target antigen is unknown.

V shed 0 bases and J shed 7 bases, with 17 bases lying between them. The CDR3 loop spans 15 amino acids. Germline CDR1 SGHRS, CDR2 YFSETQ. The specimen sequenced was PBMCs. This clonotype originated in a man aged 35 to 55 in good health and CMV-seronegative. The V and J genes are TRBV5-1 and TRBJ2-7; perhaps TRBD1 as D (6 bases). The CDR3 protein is CASSLVPGPQGEQYF. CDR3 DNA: TGCGCCAGCAGCTTGGTGCCAGGGCCGCAGGGGGAGCAGTACTTC.